This T cell receptor beta chain is drawn from a study of long-term antiretroviral therapy in people with HIV. Study-level results: Although diversity increased after ART, it remained lower than in transplant donor controls.

In the case of this clone: Its antigen is currently unknown.

The cryopreserved samples used held roughly 0.85-10 million PBMC prior to extraction of DNA. Unmatched junction bases numbered 12, after V lost 0 bases and J lost 4 bases. Germline CDR1 SGHNT, CDR2 YYREEE (reference sequence). The CDR3 spans 18 residues. An immunoSEQ assay, version v3.0, was performed at survey level. Sequencing targeted roughly 40,000-50,000 T-cell genomes per sample. Sequencing was performed with immunoSEQ multiplex PCR; in TCRdb, only in-frame clones are kept and a portion is missing. The data show approximately 15,000 clones, more than 75% seen once. The TCR sequence derives from a man aged 35 to 55 with HIV. The J gene is TRBJ2-3, the V gene TRBV5-4; TRBD1 aligns across 9 bases. The sequencing used unsorted PBMCs, collected 3.1 years after starting antiretroviral therapy. The CDR3 sequence: CASSLGGQGQRSSDTQYF. CDR3 DNA sequence: TGTGCCAGCAGCTTGGGGGGACAGGGACAAAGGTCTTCAGATACGCAGTATTTT.